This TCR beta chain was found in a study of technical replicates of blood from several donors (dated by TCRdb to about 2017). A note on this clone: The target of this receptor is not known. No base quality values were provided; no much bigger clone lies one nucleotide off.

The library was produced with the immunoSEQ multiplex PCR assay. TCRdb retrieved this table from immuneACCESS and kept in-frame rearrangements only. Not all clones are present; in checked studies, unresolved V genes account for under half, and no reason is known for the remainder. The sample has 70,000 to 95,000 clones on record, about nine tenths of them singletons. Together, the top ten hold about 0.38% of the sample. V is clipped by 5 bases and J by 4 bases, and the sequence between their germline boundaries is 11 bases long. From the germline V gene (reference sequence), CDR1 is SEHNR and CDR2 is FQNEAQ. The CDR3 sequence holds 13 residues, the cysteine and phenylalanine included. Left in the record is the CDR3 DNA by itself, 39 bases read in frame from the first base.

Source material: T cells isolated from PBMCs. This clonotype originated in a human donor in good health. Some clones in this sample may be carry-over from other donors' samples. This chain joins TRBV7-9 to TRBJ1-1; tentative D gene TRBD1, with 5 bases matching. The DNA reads TGTGCCAGCAGCGGTTCGGGGGGCACTGAAGCTTTCTTT. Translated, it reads CASSGSGGTEAFF.